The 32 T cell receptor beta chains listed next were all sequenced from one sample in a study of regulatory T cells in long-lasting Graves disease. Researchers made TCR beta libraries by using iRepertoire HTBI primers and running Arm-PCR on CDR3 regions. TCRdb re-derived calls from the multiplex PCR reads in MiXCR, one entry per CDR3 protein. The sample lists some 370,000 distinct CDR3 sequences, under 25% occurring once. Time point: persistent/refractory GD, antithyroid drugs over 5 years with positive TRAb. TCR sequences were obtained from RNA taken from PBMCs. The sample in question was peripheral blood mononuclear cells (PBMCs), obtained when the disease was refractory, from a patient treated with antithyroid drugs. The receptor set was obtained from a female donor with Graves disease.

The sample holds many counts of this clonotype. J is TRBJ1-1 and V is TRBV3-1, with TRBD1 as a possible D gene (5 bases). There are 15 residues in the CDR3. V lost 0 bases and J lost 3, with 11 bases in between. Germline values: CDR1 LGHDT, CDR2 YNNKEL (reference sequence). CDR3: CASSQDGWGDTEAFF. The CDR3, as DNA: TGTGCCAGCAGCCAAGATGGATGGGGGGACACTGAAGCTTTCTTT.

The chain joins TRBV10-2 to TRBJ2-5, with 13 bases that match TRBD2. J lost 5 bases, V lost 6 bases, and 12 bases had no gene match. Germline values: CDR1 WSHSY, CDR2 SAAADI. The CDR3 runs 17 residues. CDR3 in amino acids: CASSLSRLAGGGETQYF. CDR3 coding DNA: TGCGCCAGCAGCCTCTCACGACTAGCGGGAGGAGGGGAGACCCAGTACTTC.

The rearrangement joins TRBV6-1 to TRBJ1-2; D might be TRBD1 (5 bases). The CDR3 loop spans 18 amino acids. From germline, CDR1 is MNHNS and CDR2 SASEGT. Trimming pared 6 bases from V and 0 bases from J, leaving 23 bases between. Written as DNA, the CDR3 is TGTGCCAGCAGACTCCGACAGACCCTGAGTATTTCTAACTATGGCTACACCTTC. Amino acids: CASRLRQTLSISNYGYTF.

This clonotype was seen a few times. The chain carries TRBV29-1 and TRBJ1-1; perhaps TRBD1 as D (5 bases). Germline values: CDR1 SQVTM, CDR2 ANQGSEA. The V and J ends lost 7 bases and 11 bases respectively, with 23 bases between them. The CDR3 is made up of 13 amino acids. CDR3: CSDSDNALPGAFF. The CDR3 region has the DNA TGCAGCGACTCGGACAACGCTCTTCCCGGGGCTTTCTTT.

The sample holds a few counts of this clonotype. CDR3 nucleotides: TGTGCCAGCAGTTTAGGGACACCGCCTGGAAACACCATATATTTT. Amino acid sequence: CASSLGTPPGNTIYF. This rearrangement joins TRBV28 to TRBJ1-3; TRBD1 is a possible D gene (6 bases). The CDR3 runs to 15 residues. Trimming took off 2 bases at V and 2 bases at J, with 10 bases between the two ends. Germline-derived CDR1 and CDR2 are MDHEN and SYDVKM.

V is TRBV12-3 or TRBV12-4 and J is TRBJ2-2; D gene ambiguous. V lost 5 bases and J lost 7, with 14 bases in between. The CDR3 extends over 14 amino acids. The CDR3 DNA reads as TGTGCCAGCAGTCCCACCTCAGCCGGCGGGGAGCTGTTTTTT. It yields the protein CASSPTSAGGELFF.

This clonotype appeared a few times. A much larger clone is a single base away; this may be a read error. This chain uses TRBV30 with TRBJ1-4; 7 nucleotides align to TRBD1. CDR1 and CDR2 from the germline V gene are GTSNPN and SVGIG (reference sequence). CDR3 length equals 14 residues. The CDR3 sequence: CTWSEGALSEKLFF. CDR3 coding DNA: TGTACCTGGAGTGAGGGGGCTTTATCCGAAAAACTGTTTTTT.

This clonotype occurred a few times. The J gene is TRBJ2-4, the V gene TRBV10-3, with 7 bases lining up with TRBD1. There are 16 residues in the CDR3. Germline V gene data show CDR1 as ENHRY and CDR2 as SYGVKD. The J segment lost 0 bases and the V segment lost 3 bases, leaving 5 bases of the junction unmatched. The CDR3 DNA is TGTGCCATCAGTGACGGGACAGCGATAGCCAAAAACATTCAGTACTTC. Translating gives CAISDGTAIAKNIQYF.

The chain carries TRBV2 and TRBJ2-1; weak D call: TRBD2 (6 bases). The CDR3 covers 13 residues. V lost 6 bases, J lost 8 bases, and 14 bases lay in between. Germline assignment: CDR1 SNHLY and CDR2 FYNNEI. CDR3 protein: CASSGQGRYEQFF. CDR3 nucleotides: TGTGCCAGCAGCGGACAAGGGAGGTATGAGCAGTTCTTC. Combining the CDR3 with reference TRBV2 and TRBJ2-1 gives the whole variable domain EPEVTQTPSHQVTQMGQEVILRCVPISNHLYFYWYRQILGQKVEFLVSFYNNEISEKSEIFDDQFSVERPDGSNFTLKIRSTKLEDSAMYFCASSGQGRYEQFFGPGTRLTVL.

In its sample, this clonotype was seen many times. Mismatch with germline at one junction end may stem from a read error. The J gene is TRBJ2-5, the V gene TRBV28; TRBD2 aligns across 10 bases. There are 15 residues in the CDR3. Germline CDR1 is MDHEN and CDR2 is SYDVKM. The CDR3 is CASSLPSGSGKTQYF. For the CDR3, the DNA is TGCGCCAGCAGTTTACCTAGCGGGAGTGGGAAGACCCAGTACTTC. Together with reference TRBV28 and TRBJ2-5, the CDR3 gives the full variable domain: DVKVTQSSRYLVKRTGEKVFLECVQDMDHENMFWYRQDPGLGLRLIYFSYDVKMKEKGDIPEGYSVSREKKERFSLILESASTNQTSMYLCASSLPSGSGKTQYFGPGTRLLVL.

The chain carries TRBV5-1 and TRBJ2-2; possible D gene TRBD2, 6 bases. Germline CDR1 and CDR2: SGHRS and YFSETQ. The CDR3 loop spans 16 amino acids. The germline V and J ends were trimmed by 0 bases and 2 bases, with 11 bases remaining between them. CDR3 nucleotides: TGCGCCAGCAGCTTGGAAGGGACTCCTAACACCGGGGAGCTGTTTTTT. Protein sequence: CASSLEGTPNTGELFF. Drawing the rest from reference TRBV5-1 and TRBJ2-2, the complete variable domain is KAGVTQTPRYLIKTRGQQVTLSCSPISGHRSVSWYQQTPGQGLQFLFEYFSETQRNKGNFPGRFSGRQFSNSRSEMNVSTLELGDSALYLCASSLEGTPNTGELFFGEGSRLTVL.

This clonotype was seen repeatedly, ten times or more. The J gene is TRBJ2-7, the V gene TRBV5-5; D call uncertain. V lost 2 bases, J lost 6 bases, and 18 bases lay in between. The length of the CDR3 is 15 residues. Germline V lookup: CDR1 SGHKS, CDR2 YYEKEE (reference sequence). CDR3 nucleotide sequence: TGTGCCAGCAGCTTTGTTGGGCCGGGTGGAAGCGAGCAGTACTTC. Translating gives CASSFVGPGGSEQYF.

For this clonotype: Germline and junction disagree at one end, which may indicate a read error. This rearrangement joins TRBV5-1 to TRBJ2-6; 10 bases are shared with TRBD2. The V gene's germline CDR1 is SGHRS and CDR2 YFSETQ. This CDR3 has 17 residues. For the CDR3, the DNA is TGCGCCAGCAGCTCGGAGGGGACTAGCGCTGGGGCCAACATCCTGACTTTC. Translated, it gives CASSSEGTSAGANILTF.

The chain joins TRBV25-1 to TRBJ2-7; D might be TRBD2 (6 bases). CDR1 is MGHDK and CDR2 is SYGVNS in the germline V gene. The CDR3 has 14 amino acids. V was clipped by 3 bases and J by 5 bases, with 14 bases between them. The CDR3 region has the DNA TGTGCCAGCAGTGATCGCGAGACTAGGGACGAGCAGTACTTC. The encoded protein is CASSDRETRDEQYF.

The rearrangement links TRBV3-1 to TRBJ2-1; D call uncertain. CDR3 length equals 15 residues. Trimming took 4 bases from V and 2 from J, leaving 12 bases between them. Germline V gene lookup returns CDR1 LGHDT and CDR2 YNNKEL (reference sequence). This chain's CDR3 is CASSPTQTPYNEQFF. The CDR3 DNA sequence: TGTGCCAGCAGCCCTACGCAGACCCCCTACAATGAGCAGTTCTTC.

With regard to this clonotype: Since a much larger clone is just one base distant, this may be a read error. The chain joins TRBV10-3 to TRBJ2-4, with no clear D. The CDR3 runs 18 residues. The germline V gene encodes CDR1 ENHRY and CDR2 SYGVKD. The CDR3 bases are TGTGCCAGCAGTTCCGTCCCTTCTTACCTGCTAGTCAAAAACATTCAGTACTTC. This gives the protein CASSSVPSYLLVKNIQYF.

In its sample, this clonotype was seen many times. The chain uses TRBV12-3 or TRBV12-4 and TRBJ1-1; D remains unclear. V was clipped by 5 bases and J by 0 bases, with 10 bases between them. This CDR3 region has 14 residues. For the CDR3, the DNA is TGTGCCAGCAGTGTTGGACGGTTGAACACTGAAGCTTTCTTT. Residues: CASSVGRLNTEAFF.

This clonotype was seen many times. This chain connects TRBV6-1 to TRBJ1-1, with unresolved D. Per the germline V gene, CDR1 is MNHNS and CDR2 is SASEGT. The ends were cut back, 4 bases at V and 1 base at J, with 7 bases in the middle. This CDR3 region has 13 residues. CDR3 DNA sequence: TGTGCCAGCAGTGGACCTACGAACACTGAAGCTTTCTTT. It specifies CASSGPTNTEAFF.

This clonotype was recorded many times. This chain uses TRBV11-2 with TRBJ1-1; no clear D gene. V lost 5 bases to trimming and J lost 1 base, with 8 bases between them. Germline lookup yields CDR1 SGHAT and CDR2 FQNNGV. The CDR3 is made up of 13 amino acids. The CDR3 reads CASSHKRNTEAFF. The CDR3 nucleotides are TGTGCCAGCAGCCACAAAAGGAACACTGAAGCTTTCTTT.

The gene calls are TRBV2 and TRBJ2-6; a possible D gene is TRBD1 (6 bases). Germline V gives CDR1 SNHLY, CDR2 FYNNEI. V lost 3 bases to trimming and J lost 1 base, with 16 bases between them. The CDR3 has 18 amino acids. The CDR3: CASSEVQGLGSGANVLTF. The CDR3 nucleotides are TGTGCCAGCAGTGAGGTACAGGGTTTGGGGTCTGGGGCCAACGTCCTGACTTTC. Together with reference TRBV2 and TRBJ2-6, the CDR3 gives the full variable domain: EPEVTQTPSHQVTQMGQEVILRCVPISNHLYFYWYRQILGQKVEFLVSFYNNEISEKSEIFDDQFSVERPDGSNFTLKIRSTKLEDSAMYFCASSEVQGLGSGANVLTFGAGSRLTVL.

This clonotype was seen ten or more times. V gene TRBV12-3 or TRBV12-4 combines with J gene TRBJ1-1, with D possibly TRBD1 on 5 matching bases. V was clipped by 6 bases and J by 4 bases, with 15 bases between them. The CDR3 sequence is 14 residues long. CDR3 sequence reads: CASSMGGRGTEAFF. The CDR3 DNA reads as TGTGCCAGCAGCATGGGGGGACGAGGCACTGAAGCTTTCTTT.

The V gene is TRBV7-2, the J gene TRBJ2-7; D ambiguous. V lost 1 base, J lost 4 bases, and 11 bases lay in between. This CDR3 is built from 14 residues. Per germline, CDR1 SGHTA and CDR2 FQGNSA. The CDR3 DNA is TGTGCCAGCAGCTTAGATTATAACACGTACGAGCAGTACTTC. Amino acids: CASSLDYNTYEQYF.

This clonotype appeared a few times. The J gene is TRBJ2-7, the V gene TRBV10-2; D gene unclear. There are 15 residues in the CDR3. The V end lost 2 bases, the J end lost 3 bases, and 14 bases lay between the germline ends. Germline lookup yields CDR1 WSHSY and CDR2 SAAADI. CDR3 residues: CASSETPPNNYEQYF. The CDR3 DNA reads TGCGCCAGCAGTGAGACCCCCCCAAACAACTACGAGCAGTACTTC.

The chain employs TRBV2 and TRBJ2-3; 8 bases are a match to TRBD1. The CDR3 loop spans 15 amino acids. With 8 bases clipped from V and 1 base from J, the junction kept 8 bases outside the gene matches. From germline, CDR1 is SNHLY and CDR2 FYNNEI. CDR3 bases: TGTGCCAGCTCATTCGACAGGGGTGGCACAGATACGCAGTATTTT. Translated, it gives CASSFDRGGTDTQYF.

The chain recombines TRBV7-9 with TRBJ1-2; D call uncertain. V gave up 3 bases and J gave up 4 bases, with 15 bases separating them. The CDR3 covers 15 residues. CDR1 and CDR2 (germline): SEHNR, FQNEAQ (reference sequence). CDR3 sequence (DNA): TGTGCCAGCAGCTTTCCGGGCCTCGATTCCTATGGCTACACCTTC. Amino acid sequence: CASSFPGLDSYGYTF.

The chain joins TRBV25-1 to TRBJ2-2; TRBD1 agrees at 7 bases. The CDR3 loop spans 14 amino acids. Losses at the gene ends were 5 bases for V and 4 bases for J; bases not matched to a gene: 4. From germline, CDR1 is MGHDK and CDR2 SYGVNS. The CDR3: CASSNRGSTGELFF. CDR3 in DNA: TGTGCCAGCAGTAACAGGGGAAGCACCGGGGAGCTGTTTTTT.

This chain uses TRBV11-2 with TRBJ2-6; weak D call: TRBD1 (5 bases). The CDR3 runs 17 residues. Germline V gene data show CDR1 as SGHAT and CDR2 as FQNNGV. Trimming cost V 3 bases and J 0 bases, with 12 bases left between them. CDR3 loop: CASSFQGSSSGANVLTF. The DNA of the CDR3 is TGTGCCAGCAGCTTTCAGGGCTCTTCCTCTGGGGCCAACGTCCTGACTTTC.

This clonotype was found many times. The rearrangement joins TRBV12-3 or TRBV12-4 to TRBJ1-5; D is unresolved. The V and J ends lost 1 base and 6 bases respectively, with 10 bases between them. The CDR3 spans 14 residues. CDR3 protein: CASSLVGISQPQHF. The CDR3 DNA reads TGTGCCAGCAGTTTAGTAGGGATTTCTCAGCCCCAGCATTTT.

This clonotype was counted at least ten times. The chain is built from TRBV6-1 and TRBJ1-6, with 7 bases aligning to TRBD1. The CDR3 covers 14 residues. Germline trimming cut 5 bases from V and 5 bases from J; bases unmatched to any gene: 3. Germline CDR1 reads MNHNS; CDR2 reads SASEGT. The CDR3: CASSLGTDNSPLHF. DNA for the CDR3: TGTGCCAGCAGTCTCGGGACAGATAATTCACCCCTCCACTTT.

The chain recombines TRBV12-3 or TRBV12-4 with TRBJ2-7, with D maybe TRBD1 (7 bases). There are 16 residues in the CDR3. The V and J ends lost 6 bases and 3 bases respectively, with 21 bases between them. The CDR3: CASSWRGQGAFYEQYF. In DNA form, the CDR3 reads TGTGCCAGCAGCTGGAGGGGGCAGGGAGCTTTCTACGAGCAGTACTTC.

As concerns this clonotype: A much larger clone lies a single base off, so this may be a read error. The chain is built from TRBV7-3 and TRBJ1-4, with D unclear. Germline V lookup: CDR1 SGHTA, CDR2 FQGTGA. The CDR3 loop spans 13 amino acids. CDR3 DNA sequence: TGTGCCAACAGCTTAGGCATAGGCGAAAAACTGTTTTTT. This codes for CANSLGIGEKLFF.

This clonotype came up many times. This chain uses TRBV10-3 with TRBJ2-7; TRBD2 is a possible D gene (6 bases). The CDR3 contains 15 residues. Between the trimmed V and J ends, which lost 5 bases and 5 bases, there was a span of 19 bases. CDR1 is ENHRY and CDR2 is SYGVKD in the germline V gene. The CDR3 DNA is TGTGCCATCAGTCGGGAGAGGGACTGGAACGACGAGCAGTACTTC. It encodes CAISRERDWNDEQYF.